A single sample gave rise to the 24 T cell receptor beta chains below, sequenced in a study of cytomegalovirus exposure and HLA in healthy donors. Primers included in the PCR were 60 Vbeta and 13 Jbeta primers. Sequencing used immunoSEQ multiplex PCR; TCRdb keeps in-frame clones, though not all of them. This sample carries 50,000 to 80,000 clones, with about 3.5% going to the ten biggest clones. Sequencing input: PBMCs. These receptors all come from a woman aged 18 to 35 in good health and CMV-seronegative.

Of note for this clone: Mismatch with germline at one junction end may stem from a read error. V and J are TRBV10-3 and TRBJ2-7; D call uncertain. Germline lookup yields CDR1 ENHRY and CDR2 SYGVKD. CDR3 length equals 13 residues. The CDR3 DNA is TGTGCCATCAAAGCTGTGCCCTCCGACGAGCAGTACTTC. This codes for CAIKAVPSDEQYF.

V gene TRBV6-5 combines with J gene TRBJ1-2, with 8 bases matching TRBD1. With V trimmed by 0 bases and J by 1 base, 4 bases remained unmatched. The CDR3 is 16 residues long. Germline assignment: CDR1 MNHEY and CDR2 SVGAGI. In DNA form, the CDR3 reads TGTGCCAGCAGTTACTCTCAGGGGGCGATTAACTATGGCTACACCTTC. Its protein is CASSYSQGAINYGYTF.

The chain carries TRBV9 and TRBJ2-3; D gene uncertain. Germline V gene lookup returns CDR1 SGDLS and CDR2 YYNGEE. This CDR3 contains 14 residues. Trimming cost V 0 bases and J 1 base, with 6 bases left between them. The DNA for the CDR3 is TGTGCCAGCAGCGTAGGGCAACGCACAGATACGCAGTATTTT. This gives the protein CASSVGQRTDTQYF.

V is TRBV18 and J is TRBJ2-3; 7 positions agree with TRBD1. Germline assignment: CDR1 KGHSH and CDR2 LQKENI. This CDR3 is 14 amino acids long. V lost 2 bases, J lost 2 bases, and 1 base stayed unmatched. The CDR3 nucleotides are TGTGCCAGCTCACCAACAGGGGCCACAGATACGCAGTATTTT. It yields the protein CASSPTGATDTQYF.

This rearrangement joins TRBV19 to TRBJ1-5; D is possibly TRBD1 (5 bases). Deletions cut 7 bases from V and 4 bases from J, with 11 bases between. Germline V lookup: CDR1 LNHDA, CDR2 SQIVND (reference sequence). CDR3 length equals 13 residues. The CDR3 nucleotides read TGTGCCAGTACATCACAGGTTAATCAGCCCCAGCATTTT. It codes for CASTSQVNQPQHF.

The rearrangement joins TRBV4-1 to TRBJ1-1; 7 bases match TRBD1. CDR3 length equals 13 residues. CDR1 MGHRA and CDR2 YSYEKL come from the germline V gene. V lost 1 base and J lost 8; bases outside the gene matches: 4. CDR3 sequence: CASSQVPTGEAFF. Here the CDR3 DNA reads TGCGCCAGCAGCCAAGTCCCGACAGGGGAAGCTTTCTTT.

The V call is TRBV6-1, the J call TRBJ2-7; 9 positions match TRBD2. V was pared by 3 bases and J by 2 bases, with 11 bases of the junction left unmatched. This CDR3 comprises 17 residues. Germline V lookup: CDR1 MNHNS, CDR2 SASEGT. CDR3 coding DNA: TGTGCCAGCAGTGATAGCGCTAGCGGGACGGGGGCCTACGAGCAGTACTTC. This codes for CASSDSASGTGAYEQYF.

The chain uses TRBV13 and TRBJ2-3; TRBD2 might be the D (5 bases). V was cut by 5 bases and J by 1 base, with 19 bases left in between. CDR1 is PRHDT, CDR2 FYEKMQ, per germline (reference sequence). CDR3 size: 17 residues. Written as DNA, the CDR3 is TGTGCCAGCAGCCTAGTTACGGCGGGCGTCGGCACAGATACGCAGTATTTT. The encoded protein is CASSLVTAGVGTDTQYF.

The chain has TRBV25-1 and TRBJ2-5; TRBD1 matches 7 bases. There are 16 residues in the CDR3. V trimming: 2 bases; J trimming: 0 bases; junction bases outside the gene matches: 6. CDR1 and CDR2 (germline): MGHDK, SYGVNS. Written as DNA, the CDR3 is TGTGCCAGCAGTGAACCCGGGACAGATAACCAAGAGACCCAGTACTTC. Translation gives CASSEPGTDNQETQYF. Using reference TRBV25-1 and TRBJ2-5 for the parts outside the CDR3, the full variable domain is EADIYQTPRYLVIGTGKKITLECSQTMGHDKMYWYQQDPGMELHLIHYSYGVNSTEKGDLSSESTVSRIRTEHFPLTLESARPSHTSQYLCASSEPGTDNQETQYFGPGTRLLVL.

The chain joins TRBV9 to TRBJ2-1; 9 bases are shared with TRBD1. CDR3 size: 14 residues. Germline CDR1 and CDR2: SGDLS and YYNGEE. The junction had 5 bases not matched to a gene; V was cut back by 5 bases and J by 5 bases. CDR3 sequence reads: CASSGDRAHNEQFF. As DNA, the CDR3 is TGTGCCAGCAGTGGGGACAGGGCCCACAATGAGCAGTTCTTC.

The rearrangement uses TRBV7-6 and TRBJ2-5; 7 nucleotides line up with TRBD2. This CDR3 contains 14 residues. J was trimmed by 5 bases and V by 4 bases; bases with no gene match: 7. Germline V gives CDR1 SGHVS, CDR2 FNYEAQ. The CDR3 DNA follows: TGTGCCAGCAGCTGGGGGGGAGGGGAGGAGACCCAGTACTTC. Residues: CASSWGGGEETQYF.

The chain links TRBV30 to TRBJ1-1, with D perhaps matching TRBD1 (5 bases). The CDR3 runs 13 residues. V shed 0 bases and J shed 5 bases, with 10 bases lying between them. Looked up from germline, CDR1 is GTSNPN and CDR2 is SVGIG (reference sequence). In DNA, the CDR3 is TGTGCCTGGAGTGTGGATGGGGGGACTGAAGCTTTCTTT. It specifies CAWSVDGGTEAFF.

The V call is TRBV25-1, the J call TRBJ1-1; D gene ambiguous. The germline V gene has CDR1 MGHDK and CDR2 SYGVNS. V lost 1 base and J lost 4, with 16 bases in between. This CDR3 is built from 16 residues. CDR3 bases: TGTGCCAGCAGTGAATTGCGCGAGGGAGTGGGCACTGAAGCTTTCTTT. Amino acid sequence: CASSELREGVGTEAFF.

As DNA, the CDR3 is TGTGCCAGCAGTATGACAGGGGATCAGCCCCAGCATTTT. It codes for CASSMTGDQPQHF. The rearrangement uses TRBV6-5 and TRBJ1-5, with 8 bases matching TRBD1. Per germline, CDR1 MNHEY and CDR2 SVGAGI. CDR3 length: 13 residues. Trimming at V came to 5 bases and at J to 5 bases, leaving 2 bases not matched to a gene.

This CDR3 is CASSGVAVGTEAFF. CDR3 sequence (DNA): TGTGCCAGCAGTGGAGTGGCGGTTGGCACTGAAGCTTTCTTT. The gene calls are TRBV25-1 and TRBJ1-1; unclear D gene. The CDR3 covers 14 residues. V was trimmed by 4 bases and J by 4 bases, leaving 13 bases between them. Germline V lookup: CDR1 MGHDK, CDR2 SYGVNS.

The chain employs TRBV5-1 and TRBJ2-3, with TRBD2 identical over 7 bases. V shed 4 bases, J shed 6 bases, and the junction held 8 bases outside the gene matches. The germline V gene encodes CDR1 SGHRS and CDR2 YFSETQ. The CDR3 is 14 residues long. The CDR3 DNA reads TGCGCCAGCAGCACAGGACTAGAAACGGATACGCAGTATTTT. Translated, it gives CASSTGLETDTQYF.

V usage is TRBV10-3 and J usage is TRBJ2-7, with a tentative D call TRBD1 (5 bases). The CDR3 is 15 amino acids. Trimming removed 10 bases at V and 2 bases at J, with 21 bases between. The germline V gene has CDR1 ENHRY and CDR2 SYGVKD. The CDR3 region is CATTSRAPTTYEQYF. The CDR3 region has the DNA TGTGCCACCACCTCCAGGGCACCAACTACCTACGAGCAGTACTTC.

This rearrangement joins TRBV5-1 to TRBJ1-5; unclear D gene. This CDR3 has 15 amino acids. Looked up from germline, CDR1 is SGHRS and CDR2 is YFSETQ. The germline V and J ends were trimmed by 5 bases and 1 base, with 13 bases remaining between them. DNA of the CDR3: TGCGCCAGCAGTCTCTGGGGAGAAAGCAATCAGCCCCAGCATTTT. It translates to CASSLWGESNQPQHF.

This chain joins TRBV2 and TRBJ1-2, with 8 bases that match TRBD1. Germline values: CDR1 SNHLY, CDR2 FYNNEI. The V gene end was trimmed by 4 bases and the J gene end by 6 bases; junction bases not matched to a gene: 7. The CDR3 has 14 residues. In DNA form, the CDR3 reads TGTGCCAGCAGTGCCGGGACAGGACCTCATGGCTACACCTTC. As protein: CASSAGTGPHGYTF. Full variable domain (rest looked up from reference TRBV2 and TRBJ1-2): EPEVTQTPSHQVTQMGQEVILRCVPISNHLYFYWYRQILGQKVEFLVSFYNNEISEKSEIFDDQFSVERPDGSNFTLKIRSTKLEDSAMYFCASSAGTGPHGYTFGSGTRLTVV.

V is TRBV5-1 and J is TRBJ2-3, with D tentatively TRBD1 (6 bases). CDR1 SGHRS and CDR2 YFSETQ come from the germline V gene. V was trimmed by 1 base and J by 4 bases, leaving 10 bases between them. The CDR3 extends over 14 amino acids. The CDR3 DNA is TGCGCCAGCAGCTTGATGGGGGCAGCAGATACGCAGTATTTT. It yields the protein CASSLMGAADTQYF.

This chain uses TRBV5-1 with TRBJ2-2; no clear D. Deletions cut 6 bases from V and 1 base from J, with 4 bases between. The CDR3 has 12 residues. The V gene's germline CDR1 is SGHRS and CDR2 YFSETQ. CDR3 protein: CASTGNTGELFF. The CDR3, as DNA: TGCGCCAGCACCGGGAACACCGGGGAGCTGTTTTTT.

This chain uses TRBV6-1 with TRBJ2-1, with 9 bases matching TRBD1. This CDR3 has 15 residues. Per germline, CDR1 MNHNS and CDR2 SASEGT. The ends lost 3 bases at V and 6 bases at J; junction bases unmatched: 6. CDR3 coding DNA: TGTGCCAGCAGTGATCCCGGGACAGGGATCAATGAGCAGTTCTTC. Protein sequence: CASSDPGTGINEQFF.

The rearrangement links TRBV9 to TRBJ1-6, with no clear D. With 3 bases removed from V and 7 bases from J, the gap between germline ends came to 5 bases. This CDR3 is 12 amino acids long. Germline CDR1 is SGDLS and CDR2 is YYNGEE. The CDR3 spells CASSAQNSPLHF. DNA for the CDR3: TGTGCCAGCAGCGCACAGAATTCACCCCTCCACTTT.

This rearrangement joins TRBV7-9 to TRBJ1-1, with D perhaps TRBD1 (5 bases). CDR1 is SEHNR, CDR2 FQNEAQ, per germline (reference sequence). The CDR3 totals 13 residues. V was pared by 2 bases and J by 3 bases, with 7 bases between. CDR3 sequence reads: CASSLSRDTEAFF. CDR3 coding DNA: TGTGCCAGCAGCTTAAGCAGGGACACTGAAGCTTTCTTT.